This T cell receptor (beta chain) was identified during a study of regulatory T cells in long-lasting Graves disease. Time point given: newly diagnosed GD, antithyroid drugs for less than 3 months. The authors made the TCR library using RNA they extracted from PBMCs. This clonotype was seen ten or more times. Its antigen is not known. Arm-PCR of CDR3 regions and iRepertoire HTBI primers were the basis on which TCR beta libraries were built. TCRdb reprocessed the multiplex PCR reads with MiXCR, giving one entry per CDR3 protein. The data show about 620,000 distinct CDR3 sequences, 16% seen once. With 8 bases clipped from V and 1 base from J, the junction kept 6 bases outside the gene matches. Germline CDR1 reads SEHNR; CDR2 reads FQNEAQ (reference sequence). There are 15 residues in the CDR3. Notes on the study in general: Persistent disease favored TRBV28, TRBJ1-2 and TRBJ2-5. Newly diagnosed patients shared more than 750 public clonotypes; persistent patients shared about 2,500.

Another study also made use of these data, one on T cells in Graves' hyperthyroidism and ophthalmopathy.

The TCR sequence derives from a woman aged 25 to 39 with Graves disease. The specimen comprised peripheral blood mononuclear cells (PBMCs), sampled at new diagnosis, from a patient treated with antithyroid drugs. The chain couples TRBV7-9 to TRBJ2-4; 9 bases map to TRBD2. CDR3 region: CASSSGKAAKNIQYF. CDR3 nucleotides: TGTGCCAGCTCTAGCGGGAAGGCGGCCAAAAACATTCAGTACTTC.